Each of the 5 T cell receptor beta chains below was sequenced from the same sample in a study of blood T cell repertoires in COVID-19. Profiling relied on immunoSEQ multiplex PCR, and the TCRdb table lists in-frame clones only, not all of them. Among about 59,000 clones listed, 90% to 95% were seen once. Sequenced input: peripheral blood. These receptors were taken from a human donor in a cohort sampled during active COVID-19.

The genes are TRBV24-1 and TRBJ2-1, with D maybe TRBD2 (6 bases). Trimming shortened V by 6 bases and J by 6 bases, and 20 bases separated the two germline ends. The CDR3 covers 16 residues. Germline CDR1 KGHDR, CDR2 SFDVKD. CDR3 DNA: TGTGCCACCAGTAACTGGGACTCAACACTTTTCAATGAGCAGTTCTTC. Translated, it gives CATSNWDSTLFNEQFF.

The chain carries TRBV5-1 and TRBJ1-1; 7 bases map to TRBD1. The CDR3 loop spans 15 amino acids. The V segment lost 2 bases and the J segment 3 bases; nucleotides outside the gene matches: 7. The germline gives CDR1 SGHRS, CDR2 YFSETQ. DNA of the CDR3: TGCGCCAGCAGCTTTGTAGCAGGGGGAGACACTGAAGCTTTCTTT. Its protein product is CASSFVAGGDTEAFF.

The chain carries TRBV6-4 and TRBJ2-1, with 8 bases lining up with TRBD2. Germline CDR1 MRHNA, CDR2 SNTAGT. The CDR3 loop spans 14 amino acids. Trimming cost V 4 bases and J 10 bases; bases outside gene matches: 9. The CDR3 region is CASSVDGTSSEQFF. Written as DNA, the CDR3 is TGTGCCAGCAGTGTAGACGGGACTAGTAGCGAGCAGTTCTTC.

J is TRBJ2-3 and V is TRBV7-3; 16 bases line up with TRBD2. The CDR3 covers 17 residues. Looked up from germline, CDR1 is SGHTA and CDR2 is FQGTGA. V gave up 4 bases and J gave up 5 bases; unmatched junction bases: 6. The CDR3 DNA reads TGTGCCAGCAGCTCCGGGACTAGCGGGGGGGCCGTAGATACGCAGTATTTT. Its translation is CASSSGTSGGAVDTQYF. Supplemented by reference TRBV7-3 and TRBJ2-3, the full variable domain reads GAGVSQTPSNKVTEKGKYVELRCDPISGHTALYWYRQSLGQGPEFLIYFQGTGAADDSGLPNDRFFAVRPEGSVSTLKIQRTERGDSAVYLCASSSGTSGGAVDTQYFGPGTRLTVL.

The V gene is TRBV29-1, the J gene TRBJ2-7; 9 positions match TRBD1. V lost 7 bases, J lost 3 bases, and 16 bases stayed unmatched. Germline CDR1 and CDR2: SQVTM and ANQGSEA. CDR3 size: 16 residues. CDR3 nucleotide sequence: TGCAGCGGAATGGGGGGACCGGGACAGGGTGACTACGAGCAGTACTTC. Translating gives CSGMGGPGQGDYEQYF.